The 25 T cell receptor beta chains below come from one sample, sequenced in a study of blood T cell repertoires in COVID-19 (TCRdb year 2020). Library preparation used the immunoSEQ multiplex PCR assay. Held by TCRdb, this immuneACCESS table contains in-frame sequences only and omits some clones. Under half of the omission traces to an unresolved V gene where checked; the cause of the rest is unknown. For this sample the table gives over 450,000 clones, of which around 90% were detected only once. The biggest ten clones account for less than 9% of the sample. The sample was peripheral blood. The source of these receptors is a woman in her 50s with COVID-19, enrolled during active disease.

This sequence joins TRBV12-3 or TRBV12-4 and TRBJ1-1; D remains unclear. V lost 6 bases to trimming and J lost 6 bases, with 5 bases between them. The CDR3 is made up of 10 amino acids. The CDR3 loop reads CASRGPEAFF. The CDR3 DNA sequence: TGTGCCAGCAGGGGCCCTGAAGCTTTCTTT.

This chain joins TRBV7-2 and TRBJ1-1; TRBD1 aligns across 8 bases. The germline V gene has CDR1 SGHTA and CDR2 FQGNSA. The V and J ends lost 8 bases and 7 bases, in that order; junction bases with no gene match: 9. The CDR3 sequence is 13 residues long. The CDR3 spells CASGNIGQGEAFF. The CDR3 bases are TGTGCCAGCGGAAACATAGGACAGGGTGAAGCTTTCTTT.

The V call is TRBV6-5, the J call TRBJ1-2; no reliable D call. The CDR3 has 11 residues. Germline V gives CDR1 MNHEY, CDR2 SVGAGI. V lost 2 bases, J lost 10 bases, and 8 bases lay in between. CDR3 nucleotides: TGTGCCAGCAGTTACAAGGAGGTCTACACCTTC. This sequence encodes CASSYKEVYTF.

V usage is TRBV27 and J usage is TRBJ1-1, with 8 bases lining up with TRBD1. CDR3 length: 15 amino acids. With 4 bases clipped from V and 3 bases from J, the junction kept 7 bases outside the gene matches. Germline V gives CDR1 MNHEY, CDR2 SMNVEV (reference sequence). The CDR3 spells CASSSGGVGHTEAFF. The CDR3 DNA is TGTGCCAGCAGTTCAGGGGGCGTTGGGCACACTGAAGCTTTCTTT.

V usage is TRBV12-3 or TRBV12-4 and J usage is TRBJ1-1; TRBD1 is a possible D gene (6 bases). The length of the CDR3 is 11 residues. The germline V and J ends were trimmed by 5 bases and 9 bases, with 10 bases remaining between them. The CDR3 DNA reads as TGTGCCAGCAGTAGAACAGGGCAAGCTTTCTTT. Its translation: CASSRTGQAFF.

V and J are TRBV12-3 or TRBV12-4 and TRBJ1-2; D remains unclear. This CDR3 region has 13 residues. V was shortened by 5 bases and J by 0 bases, with 7 bases between the two germline ends. The CDR3 sequence is CASSRQANYGYTF. DNA for the CDR3: TGTGCCAGCAGTCGGCAGGCTAACTATGGCTACACCTTC.

The J gene is TRBJ2-3, the V gene TRBV15; the D gene is possibly TRBD1 (6 bases). The CDR3 runs to 15 residues. V lost 3 bases, J lost 5 bases, and 15 bases lay in between. Germline loops: CDR1 LNHNV, CDR2 YYDKDF (reference sequence). CDR3 DNA: TGTGCCACCAGCAGGGAGGACAGTTCTCTAGATACGCAGTATTTT. It is translated as CATSREDSSLDTQYF.

This clone was observed a few times. The rearrangement links TRBV19 to TRBJ2-5; D possibly corresponds to TRBD1 (5 bases). From germline, CDR1 is LNHDA and CDR2 SQIVND (reference sequence). Deletions cut 8 bases from V and 5 bases from J, with 18 bases between. This CDR3 has 14 amino acids. CDR3 region: CASRQVGVSETQYF. CDR3 coding DNA: TGTGCCAGTCGGCAGGTAGGGGTTTCGGAGACCCAGTACTTC.

The chain uses TRBV6-5 and TRBJ1-1; perhaps TRBD1 as D (6 bases). From germline, CDR1 is MNHEY and CDR2 SVGAGI. There are 12 residues in the CDR3. Trimming shortened V by 5 bases and J by 6 bases, and 10 bases separated the two germline ends. The DNA for the CDR3 is TGTGCCAGCAGTCAGGGGTCCGCTGAAGCTTTCTTT. Its protein is CASSQGSAEAFF.

This chain links TRBV30 with TRBJ2-3; 9 positions match TRBD2. V gave up 8 bases and J gave up 5 bases; unmatched junction bases: 11. CDR3 length equals 14 residues. The germline V gene has CDR1 GTSNPN and CDR2 SVGIG (reference sequence). CDR3 amino acids: CAGGGEDAEDTQYF. The CDR3 bases are TGTGCCGGCGGGGGGGAGGACGCGGAAGATACGCAGTATTTT. The variable domain in full, with the rest retrieved from reference TRBV30 and TRBJ2-3, is SQTIHQWPATLVQPVGSPLSLECTVEGTSNPNLYWYRQAAGRGLQLLFYSVGIGQISSEVPQNLSASRPQDRQFILSSKKLLLSDSGFYLCAGGGEDAEDTQYFGPGTRLTVL.

The DNA for the CDR3 is TGTGCCACCAGCAGACAGGTGTCGTCCGGGGAGCTGTTTTTT. Translated, it gives CATSRQVSSGELFF. The gene calls are TRBV15 and TRBJ2-2; no firm D call. The CDR3 is 14 residues long. V gave up 2 bases and J gave up 6 bases, with 10 bases separating them. CDR1 is LNHNV, CDR2 YYDKDF, per germline (reference sequence).

The gene calls are TRBV3-1 (or the pseudogene TRBV3-2) and TRBJ2-5; D remains unclear. The CDR3 contains 15 residues. The germline V gene has CDR1 LGHDT and CDR2 YNNKEL (reference sequence). The V and J ends lost 7 bases and 2 bases respectively, with 17 bases between them. The CDR3 DNA reads TGTGCCAGCACCCGTAACGGAGCACTTCAAGAGACCCAGTACTTC. Translated, it gives CASTRNGALQETQYF.

About this clone: The same CDR3 can be traced to other DNA sequences in this sample. CDR3 nucleotides: TGTGCCAGCAGCTCAGACAGGGACTATGGCTACACCTTC. Translation gives CASSSDRDYGYTF. The chain has TRBV7-9 and TRBJ1-2, with 7 bases matching TRBD1. V was pared by 4 bases and J by 3 bases, with 2 bases of the junction left unmatched. The length of the CDR3 is 13 residues. Germline CDR1 reads SEHNR; CDR2 reads FQNEAQ (reference sequence). The variable domain in full, with the rest retrieved from reference TRBV7-9 and TRBJ1-2, is DTGVSQNPRHKITKRGQNVTFRCDPISEHNRLYWYRQTLGQGPEFLTYFQNEAQLEKSRLLSDRFSAERPKGSFSTLEIQRTEQGDSAMYLCASSSDRDYGYTFGSGTRLTVV.

J is TRBJ2-3 and V is TRBV18, with D possibly matching TRBD1 (5 bases). The CDR3 loop spans 13 amino acids. CDR1 and CDR2 (germline): KGHSH, LQKENI. V lost 6 bases and J 2 bases, leaving 9 bases between the germline ends. The CDR3 sequence is CASSRGYTDTQYF. CDR3 nucleotides: TGTGCCAGCTCTAGGGGTTACACAGATACGCAGTATTTT.

The chain carries TRBV6-5 and TRBJ1-2; 9 bases line up with TRBD1. This CDR3 region has 14 residues. V was pared by 6 bases and J by 4 bases, with 6 bases of the junction left unmatched. The germline V gene encodes CDR1 MNHEY and CDR2 SVGAGI. The CDR3 nucleotides read TGTGCCAGCAGACTCGGACAGGGGAGCTATGGCTACACCTTC. It specifies CASRLGQGSYGYTF.

This clone turned up a few times. The genes are TRBV7-9 and TRBJ1-4, with D possibly being TRBD1 (6 bases). CDR1 and CDR2 from the germline V gene are SEHNR and FQNEAQ (reference sequence). Between the trimmed V and J ends, which lost 5 bases and 7 bases, there was a span of 17 bases. The CDR3 runs 15 residues. CDR3 coding DNA: TGTGCCAGCAGCATCAGGGGTGACGGTTTTGAAAAACTGTTTTTT. Translating it yields CASSIRGDGFEKLFF.

The chain employs TRBV6-5 and TRBJ1-1; D is uncertain. Trimming removed 4 bases from V and 4 bases from J, with 13 bases in between. Germline V gene sequence: CDR1 MNHEY, CDR2 SVGAGI. This CDR3 is 14 amino acids long. CDR3 coding DNA: TGTGCCAGCAGTTTCACGCGGGTTGCCACTGAAGCTTTCTTT. Its protein is CASSFTRVATEAFF.

The chain joins TRBV5-4 to TRBJ1-1; 7 bases line up with TRBD1. This CDR3 comprises 15 residues. Germline V gene sequence: CDR1 SGHNT, CDR2 YYREEE (reference sequence). Trimming took 2 bases from V and 0 from J; bases not matched to a gene: 4. DNA of the CDR3: TGTGCCAGCAGCTTAGGACAGGCAATGAACACTGAAGCTTTCTTT. Translating it yields CASSLGQAMNTEAFF.

This chain uses TRBV12-3 or TRBV12-4 with TRBJ1-2; TRBD1 agrees at 7 bases. CDR3 size: 11 residues. Trimming at V came to 5 bases and at J to 6 bases, leaving 0 bases not matched to a gene. CDR3 in amino acids: CASSDRDGYTF. CDR3 DNA: TGTGCCAGCAGTGACAGGGATGGCTACACCTTC.

CDR3 nucleotides: TGCGCCAGCACGGGGCGGGGGGGGCAAGAGACCCAGTACTTC. As protein: CASTGRGGQETQYF. The chain uses TRBV10-1 and TRBJ2-5; 9 bases align to TRBD2. V shed 7 bases and J 2 bases; nucleotides not matched to a gene: 5. This CDR3 region has 14 residues. The germline V gene encodes CDR1 WNHNN and CDR2 SYGVQD (reference sequence).

The J gene is TRBJ1-2, the V gene TRBV5-1, with 10 bases aligning to TRBD1. Trimming removed 2 bases from V and 3 bases from J; junction bases left unmatched: 4. The CDR3 length is 15 residues. Germline CDR1 reads SGHRS; CDR2 reads YFSETQ. In nucleotides, the CDR3 is TGCGCCAGCAGCTTCTTGACAGGGGGCGACTATGGCTACACCTTC. It is translated as CASSFLTGGDYGYTF.

The chain couples TRBV4-1 to TRBJ2-7; 7 nucleotides line up with TRBD1. Germline loops: CDR1 MGHRA, CDR2 YSYEKL. After removal of 3 bases from V and 2 bases from J, the junction contained 7 bases not matched to a gene. This CDR3 has 15 amino acids. The CDR3 sequence is CASSQALQGTYEQYF. The CDR3 coding sequence is TGCGCCAGCAGCCAGGCCCTACAGGGGACCTACGAGCAGTACTTC.

This chain joins TRBV5-4 and TRBJ2-7; 8 bases match TRBD2. The CDR3 is 16 residues long. CDR1 is SGHNT and CDR2 is YYREEE in the germline V gene (reference sequence). J was trimmed by 0 bases and V by 1 base; bases with no gene match: 6. Here the CDR3 reads CASSLKTAGDSYEQYF. The CDR3 coding sequence is TGTGCCAGCAGCTTGAAAACAGCGGGGGACTCCTACGAGCAGTACTTC.

This clone was counted only a few times. The chain is built from TRBV13 and TRBJ2-2; 7 bases line up with TRBD1. Trimming took 6 bases from V and 4 from J; bases not matched to a gene: 5. Germline V gene data show CDR1 as PRHDT and CDR2 as FYEKMQ (reference sequence). The CDR3 runs to 14 residues. As DNA, the CDR3 is TGTGCCAGCAGACGACAGGGAACCACCGGGGAGCTGTTTTTT. It is translated as CASRRQGTTGELFF.

The J gene is TRBJ2-3, the V gene TRBV24-1, with 9 bases that match TRBD2. CDR3 length: 16 amino acids. Germline V gene sequence: CDR1 KGHDR, CDR2 SFDVKD. V dropped 2 bases and J dropped 6; count of bases not matched to a gene: 8. CDR3 in amino acids: CATSDWASGVHDTQYF. CDR3 DNA: TGTGCCACCAGTGATTGGGCTAGCGGGGTTCATGATACGCAGTATTTT.